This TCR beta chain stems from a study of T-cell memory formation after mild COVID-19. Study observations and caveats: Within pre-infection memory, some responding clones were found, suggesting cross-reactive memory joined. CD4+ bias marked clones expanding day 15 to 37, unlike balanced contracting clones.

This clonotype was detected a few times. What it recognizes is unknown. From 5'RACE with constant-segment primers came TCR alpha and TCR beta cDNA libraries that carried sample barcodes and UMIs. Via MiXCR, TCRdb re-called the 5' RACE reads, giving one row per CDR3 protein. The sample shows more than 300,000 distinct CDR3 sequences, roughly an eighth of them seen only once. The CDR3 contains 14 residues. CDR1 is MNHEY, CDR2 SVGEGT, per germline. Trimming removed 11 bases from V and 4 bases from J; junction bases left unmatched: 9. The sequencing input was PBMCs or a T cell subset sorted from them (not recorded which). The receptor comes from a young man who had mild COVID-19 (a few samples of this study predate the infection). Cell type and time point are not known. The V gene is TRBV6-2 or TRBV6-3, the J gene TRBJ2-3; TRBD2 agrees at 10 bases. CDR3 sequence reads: CACERGGQADTQYF. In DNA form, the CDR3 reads TGTGCCTGCGAGCGGGGGGGCCAGGCAGATACGCAGTATTTT.